The clone carrying this T cell receptor (beta chain) came up a few times. Its target is unknown. Some clones are missing from TCRdb's copy, which holds only in-frame ones; the method was immunoSEQ multiplex PCR. The sample shows 30,000 to 35,000 clones, about 91% of them seen only once. These data come from a study of T cells in localized non-small cell lung cancer. Points from the study as a whole: In uninvolved adjacent lung, T cell clonality reached its highest value, exceeding tumor.

Per germline, CDR1 MGHRA and CDR2 YSYEKL. Trimming stripped 3 bases from V and 0 bases from J, with 17 bases between. This CDR3 is built from 17 residues. Sample: peripheral blood mononuclear cells, taken before any cancer treatment. The receptor was derived from an older female donor with stage II lung adenocarcinoma. This rearrangement joins TRBV4-1 to TRBJ1-1; the D is unclear. The CDR3 DNA reads as TGCGCCAGCAGCCAGGCCGACCTCCTCGGAATGAACACTGAAGCTTTCTTT. This sequence encodes CASSQADLLGMNTEAFF.